This T cell receptor beta chain originates from a study of T cell responses to AZD1222 COVID-19 vaccine. Findings of the study overall: In a largely white British group with more females than males, clonal diversity was possibly underestimated. No repertoire was sampled before or during the peak T cell response, only after it. Unmutated variant regions reportedly attract nearly half of all spike-specific TCRs.

In the case of this clone: Its antigen is unknown.

Profiled with immunoSEQ multiplex PCR; TCRdb holds only in-frame clones, not every one. The table records roughly 150,000 clones, 92% of them present only once. It was second doses at about 4 or about 12 weeks that were pooled. The CDR3 runs 14 residues. Germline lookup yields CDR1 LGHDT and CDR2 YNNKEL (reference sequence). The ends were cut back, 0 bases at V and 0 bases at J, with 5 bases in the middle. This specimen was peripheral blood, taken 28 days after the second AZD1222 dose. The chain uses TRBV3-1 (or the pseudogene TRBV3-2) and TRBJ1-2, with unresolved D. The TCR comes from an adult who received the AZD1222 COVID-19 vaccine. The DNA for the CDR3 is TGTGCCAGCAGCCAAGAAGGAGCTAACTATGGCTACACCTTC. Encoded protein: CASSQEGANYGYTF.